This T cell receptor beta chain was captured in a study of Ad26.COV2.S vaccination and SARS-CoV-2 variants. Treatment noted: some 20 received Ad26.COV2.S at low or high dose, single or two shots; about 5 received placebo; per-sample allocation not given. The study sampled participants on day 63 after the first vaccine or placebo injection. Germline loops: CDR1 SNHLY, CDR2 FYNNEI. The ends were cut back, 2 bases at V and 7 bases at J, with 18 bases in the middle. The CDR3 is made up of 16 amino acids. The table came from immunoSEQ multiplex PCR; TCRdb's copy has only in-frame clones and leaves some out. The sample consists of about 330,000 clones, almost 90% of them appearing once.

Here the sequenced sample was peripheral blood, taken in a trial of Ad26.COV2.S vaccine versus placebo. The receptor was isolated from a person between 18 and 65 years old who received the Ad26.COV2.S COVID-19 vaccine or a placebo. The chain recombines TRBV2 with TRBJ2-1; the D gene is possibly TRBD2 (6 bases). CDR3 bases: TGTGCCAGCAGTGAACCCTCGGGAGTTGGTGGTAATGAGCAGTTCTTC. This gives the protein CASSEPSGVGGNEQFF. Together with reference TRBV2 and TRBJ2-1, the CDR3 gives the full variable domain: EPEVTQTPSHQVTQMGQEVILRCVPISNHLYFYWYRQILGQKVEFLVSFYNNEISEKSEIFDDQFSVERPDGSNFTLKIRSTKLEDSAMYFCASSEPSGVGGNEQFFGPGTRLTVL.